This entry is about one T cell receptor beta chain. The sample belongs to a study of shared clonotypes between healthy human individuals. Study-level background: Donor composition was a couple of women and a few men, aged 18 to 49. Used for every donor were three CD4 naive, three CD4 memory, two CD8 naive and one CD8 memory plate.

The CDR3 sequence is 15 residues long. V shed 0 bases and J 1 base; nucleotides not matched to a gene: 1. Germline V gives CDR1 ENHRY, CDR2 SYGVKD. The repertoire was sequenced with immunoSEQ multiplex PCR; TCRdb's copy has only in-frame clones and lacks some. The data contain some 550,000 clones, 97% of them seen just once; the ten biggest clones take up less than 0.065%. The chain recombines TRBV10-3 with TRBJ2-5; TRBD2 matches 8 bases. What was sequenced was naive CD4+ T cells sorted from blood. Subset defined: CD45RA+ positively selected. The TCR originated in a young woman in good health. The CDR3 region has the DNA TGTGCCATCAGTGAGTCGACTAGCGCCCAAGAGACCCAGTACTTC. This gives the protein CAISESTSAQETQYF.